In this sample, the clone carrying this T cell receptor beta chain turned up once. Its antigen remains unknown. This entry is derived from a study of blood T cells in healthy people across ages. General study points: Across the age range, TCR beta diversity per million T cells fell in a roughly linear way. Naive CD4+ cell counts and diversity both ran higher in long-lived than in aged donors.

The authors isolated at least 6 million PBMCs per sample. Extraction of total RNA produced a minimum of 5.5 micrograms from each sample. A sample-barcoded 5' primer and a J-beta primer mix were used in a second PCR of about 7 to 12 cycles. Each CDR3 protein gets one entry after TCRdb re-called the 5' RACE reads with MiXCR. The sample yields about 640,000 distinct CDR3 sequences, around 31% seen once. The TCR sequence derives from an elderly woman in good health. The specimen was blood.

As DNA, the CDR3 is TGTGCCAGCAGTCCAACTAATTATCTGGCAAAAGAGACCCAGTACTTC. It encodes CASSPTNYLAKETQYF. The V call is TRBV2, the J call TRBJ2-7; no definite D call. The end of the DNA fits TRBJ2-5 better, so the J call may be wrong. Germline values: CDR1 SNHLY, CDR2 FYNNEI. There are 16 residues in the CDR3.